Described below is a single TCR beta chain sequence and its context. This entry is derived from a study of Ad26.COV2.S vaccination and SARS-CoV-2 variants. Study overall: Ad26.COV2.S shots went into the muscle once or twice, 56 days apart.

Clones were sequenced by immunoSEQ multiplex PCR, and TCRdb holds only the in-frame ones, with some missing. The sample has some 480,000 clones; 87% are singletons. Treatment denoted: 15 to 20 received Ad26.COV2.S at low or high dose, single or two shots; 5 received placebo; per-sample allocation not given. The study sampled participants on day 63 after the first vaccine or placebo injection. Immunization relied on an Ad26 vector, which expressed Wuhan-strain SARS-CoV-2 spike. The CDR3 spans 12 residues. Germline V gives CDR1 SGHAT, CDR2 FQNNGV. V was trimmed by 5 bases and J by 5 bases, leaving 9 bases between them.

This sequence joins TRBV11-2 and TRBJ1-2; no firm D call. This specimen was peripheral blood, taken in a trial of Ad26.COV2.S vaccine versus placebo. The sequence was obtained from a person aged 18-60 years who received the Ad26.COV2.S COVID-19 vaccine or a placebo. CDR3: CASSTAAYGYTF. DNA of the CDR3: TGTGCCAGCAGCACAGCCGCGTATGGCTACACCTTC.